This T cell receptor beta chain was sequenced during a study of shared clonotypes between healthy human individuals. General observations from the study: Richness estimates generally favored naive over memory subsets. Limited genetic and exposure-history diversity came from having few donors.

About this clone itself: Antigen: not known.

Assay runs were performed at deep level. Source study methods: Filtering differed, since immunoSEQ gave only junction sequences and no quality scores. Data came from immunoSEQ multiplex PCR; TCRdb stores just in-frame clones and leaves some out. For V, J and clone size, that table is used; D and trimming come from the DNA. The table lists more than 2,000,000 clones, roughly 92% of them singletons. Trimming took 6 bases from V and 4 from J; bases not matched to a gene: 12. The CDR3 loop spans 16 amino acids. In germline, CDR1 is MDHEN, CDR2 SYDVKM. The material sequenced was naive CD4+ T cells sorted from blood. Subset described: CD45RA+ positively selected. The TCR comes from a man in his late teens or twenties in good health. This chain joins TRBV28 and TRBJ2-5; 9 nucleotides line up with TRBD1. The CDR3 nucleotides are TGTGCCAGCAGCCCCAGACCAGGACAGGGGAGAGAGACCCAGTACTTC. This codes for CASSPRPGQGRETQYF.